What follows are 22 T cell receptor beta chains derived from one specimen sequenced in a study of T cell responses to AZD1222 COVID-19 vaccine. The repertoire was sequenced with immunoSEQ multiplex PCR; TCRdb's copy has only in-frame clones and lacks some. The repertoire holds roughly 120,000 clones, with over 90% as singletons. Material: peripheral blood, obtained on day 0 of AZD1222 vaccination. All receptors derive from an adult in good health.

The chain carries TRBV19 and TRBJ1-2; D is ambiguous. Trimming took 2 bases from V and 5 from J, leaving 18 bases between them. The germline V gene encodes CDR1 LNHDA and CDR2 SQIVND (reference sequence). The CDR3 spans 16 residues. The CDR3 protein is CASSIPPGQDPYGYTF. The CDR3 DNA reads TGTGCCAGTAGTATACCCCCCGGGCAGGACCCGTATGGCTACACCTTC.

The chain uses TRBV12-3 or TRBV12-4 and TRBJ1-2, with D possibly TRBD1 on 6 matching bases. This CDR3 region has 12 residues. V shed 6 bases and J shed 4 bases, with 9 bases lying between them. DNA of the CDR3: TGTGCCAGCAGAGCGGACAGCTATGGCTACACCTTC. It codes for CASRADSYGYTF.

As to this clone: This same CDR3 is encoded by further DNA sequences in the sample. DNA for the CDR3: TGTGCCAGTAGTATATCCACAGGGCCATCCTACGAGCAGTACTTC. Translating it yields CASSISTGPSYEQYF. The V gene is TRBV19, the J gene TRBJ2-7; maybe TRBD1 (6 bases). Between the trimmed V and J ends, which lost 2 bases and 1 base, there was a span of 12 bases. This CDR3 has 15 amino acids. Germline V CDR1 and CDR2: LNHDA, SQIVND (reference sequence). The full variable domain, with the rest looked up from reference TRBV19 and TRBJ2-7, is DGGITQSPKYLFRKEGQNVTLSCEQNLNHDAMYWYRQDPGQGLRLIYYSQIVNDFQKGDIAEGYSVSREKKESFPLTVTSAQKNPTAFYLCASSISTGPSYEQYFGPGTRLTVT.

This chain links TRBV30 with TRBJ2-1; D possibly matches TRBD1 or TRBD2 (5 bases each). CDR1 is GTSNPN, CDR2 SVGIG, per germline (reference sequence). Trimming removed 4 bases from V and 0 bases from J, with 10 bases in between. The CDR3 has 14 amino acids. In DNA form, the CDR3 reads TGTGCCTGGACAAAGGGGAGCTCCTACAATGAGCAGTTCTTC. Encoded protein: CAWTKGSSYNEQFF.

The chain carries TRBV19 and TRBJ1-1; D might be TRBD1 (5 bases). V was cut by 6 bases and J by 2 bases, with 10 bases left in between. Germline CDR1 and CDR2: LNHDA and SQIVND (reference sequence). There are 13 residues in the CDR3. CDR3 in DNA: TGTGCCAGTAGCGATCAGGGAAACACTGAAGCTTTCTTT. Its protein is CASSDQGNTEAFF.

This chain uses TRBV5-3 with TRBJ1-1; D unresolved. TRBV5-3 is treated as an ORF (open reading frame) with a function not yet certain. Trimming cost V 0 bases and J 1 base, with 16 bases left between them. The CDR3 is 17 residues long. CDR3 loop: CARSLASMGRRNTEAFF. The CDR3 DNA follows: TGTGCCAGAAGCTTGGCATCGATGGGCAGACGGAACACTGAAGCTTTCTTT.

This chain links TRBV18 with TRBJ1-2, with 7 bases lining up with TRBD1. CDR1 is KGHSH and CDR2 is LQKENI in the germline V gene. CDR3 length equals 14 residues. J gave up 5 bases and V 0 bases, and 3 bases lay outside the gene matches. The DNA of the CDR3 is TGTGCCAGCTCACCACCGGGACAGTCATATGGCTACACCTTC. Translating gives CASSPPGQSYGYTF.

This clone was detected only a few times. The gene calls are TRBV5-1 and TRBJ2-7; D may be TRBD1 (5 bases). This CDR3 has 13 amino acids. V lost 2 bases and J 7 bases, leaving 13 bases between the germline ends. In germline, CDR1 is SGHRS, CDR2 YFSETQ. The CDR3 coding sequence is TGCGCCAGCAGCTTATGGTCAGGGTATGAGCAGTACTTC. Translating gives CASSLWSGYEQYF.

The chain carries TRBV5-4 and TRBJ2-4; D is undetermined. CDR3 size: 17 residues. The germline V gene encodes CDR1 SGHNT and CDR2 YYREEE (reference sequence). Trimming shortened V by 2 bases and J by 1 base, and 16 bases separated the two germline ends. The CDR3 here is CASSFVPSIGAKNIQYF. The CDR3 DNA reads TGTGCCAGCAGCTTCGTACCTAGTATCGGTGCCAAAAACATTCAGTACTTC.

The rearrangement links TRBV5-6 to TRBJ2-1; no clear D gene. CDR3 length equals 11 residues. Per the germline V gene, CDR1 is SGHDT and CDR2 is YYEEEE. Trimming took 5 bases from V and 4 from J, leaving 4 bases between them. The CDR3 protein is CASRTYNEQFF. The DNA of the CDR3 is TGTGCCAGCAGAACGTACAATGAGCAGTTCTTC.

With respect to this clone: The same CDR3 arises from other DNA sequences in this sample as well. This rearrangement joins TRBV12-3 or TRBV12-4 to TRBJ1-5; 7 nucleotides line up with TRBD1. The CDR3 loop spans 13 amino acids. Germline trimming cut 6 bases from V and 4 bases from J; bases unmatched to any gene: 3. CDR3 DNA sequence: TGTGCCAGCAGCTCGACAGGGAATCAGCCCCAGCATTTT. Amino acid sequence: CASSSTGNQPQHF.

The chain is built from TRBV28 and TRBJ1-1; the D gene is possibly TRBD1 (6 bases). V was clipped by 5 bases and J by 8 bases, with 15 bases between them. Germline V gene lookup returns CDR1 MDHEN and CDR2 SYDVKM. The CDR3 has 13 residues. CDR3 nucleotides: TGTGCCAGCAGTCTTGAAAGCGGGACAGAAGCTTTCTTT. It translates to CASSLESGTEAFF.

The chain has TRBV13 and TRBJ2-1, with D perhaps TRBD1 (5 bases). Per germline, CDR1 PRHDT and CDR2 FYEKMQ (reference sequence). This CDR3 has 16 residues. Between the trimmed V and J ends, which lost 2 bases and 2 bases, there was a span of 13 bases. CDR3 in DNA: TGTGCCAGCAGCTTAAGGGGATTGCCCCCCTACAATGAGCAGTTCTTC. Protein product: CASSLRGLPPYNEQFF.

This clone was detected once. The CDR3 here is CASSQELRNYGYTF. In DNA form, the CDR3 reads TGTGCCAGCAGCCAAGAGTTACGGAACTATGGCTACACCTTC. This chain links TRBV4-2 with TRBJ1-2; D is undetermined. The germline V gene encodes CDR1 LGHNA and CDR2 YNFKEQ. The CDR3 has 14 residues. V dropped 0 bases and J dropped 2 bases, with 7 bases sitting between them.

The table lists this clone with a count of one. J is TRBJ2-2 and V is TRBV23-1; no clear D gene. TRBV23-1 is labeled an ORF, and its function is uncertain. Trimming took off 5 bases at V and 1 base at J, with 5 bases between the two ends. This CDR3 is built from 13 residues. The chain's CDR3 is CASSSKNTGELFF. In DNA, the CDR3 is TGCGCCAGCAGTTCCAAGAACACCGGGGAGCTGTTTTTT.

The chain combines TRBV4-2 with TRBJ2-7, with TRBD2 identical over 10 bases. Germline assignment: CDR1 LGHNA and CDR2 YNFKEQ. J gave up 7 bases and V 0 bases, and 6 bases lay outside the gene matches. This CDR3 has 15 amino acids. CDR3 DNA sequence: TGTGCCAGCAGCCAAGAGATTTCGACTAGCGGGGAGCAGTACTTC. Translation: CASSQEISTSGEQYF.

The rearrangement links TRBV19 to TRBJ1-5; maybe TRBD1 (6 bases). The length of the CDR3 is 15 residues. The V end lost 4 bases, the J end lost 3 bases, and 13 bases lay between the germline ends. Germline assignment: CDR1 LNHDA and CDR2 SQIVND (reference sequence). CDR3 in DNA: TGTGCCAGTAGTAGATCCGGGACACTCAATCAGCCCCAGCATTTT. This codes for CASSRSGTLNQPQHF.

This clone appeared a few times. J is TRBJ2-6 and V is TRBV10-3, with D possibly TRBD1 on 6 matching bases. Germline lookup yields CDR1 ENHRY and CDR2 SYGVKD. Trimming cost V 6 bases and J 0 bases, with 6 bases left between them. This CDR3 is built from 14 residues. This chain's CDR3 is CAIRDSSGANVLTF. Written as DNA, the CDR3 is TGTGCCATCAGGGACAGCTCTGGGGCCAACGTCCTGACTTTC.

This chain links TRBV7-9 with TRBJ2-7; 10 bases match TRBD1. This CDR3 contains 15 residues. The V and J ends lost 0 bases and 5 bases, in that order; junction bases with no gene match: 4. Germline CDR1 SEHNR, CDR2 FQNEAQ (reference sequence). CDR3 sequence reads: CASSLAVGQGNEQYF. CDR3 DNA sequence: TGTGCCAGCAGCTTAGCAGTGGGACAGGGGAACGAGCAGTACTTC.

This chain connects TRBV18 to TRBJ1-1, with 7 bases matching TRBD1. The J segment lost 1 base and the V segment lost 4 bases, leaving 9 bases of the junction unmatched. The CDR3 runs 16 residues. CDR1 KGHSH and CDR2 LQKENI come from the germline V gene. CDR3 coding DNA: TGTGCCAGCTCACTGATTTCGACAGGGACGAACACTGAAGCTTTCTTT. It yields the protein CASSLISTGTNTEAFF.

The chain joins TRBV13 to TRBJ2-3, with 10 bases identical to TRBD2. The CDR3 length is 18 residues. From germline, CDR1 is PRHDT and CDR2 FYEKMQ (reference sequence). V was pared by 4 bases and J by 2 bases, with 12 bases of the junction left unmatched. Here the CDR3 DNA reads TGTGCCAGCAGCTCCCGGGGGGCTAGCGGGAGATTCACAGATACGCAGTATTTT. Translating it yields CASSSRGASGRFTDTQYF.

J is TRBJ2-1 and V is TRBV4-2; D is uncertain. Germline assignment: CDR1 LGHNA and CDR2 YNFKEQ. Trimming removed 6 bases at V and 7 bases at J, with 13 bases between. This CDR3 contains 13 residues. DNA of the CDR3: TGTGCCAGCAGAGGTCTTCCTGAGAATGAGCAGTTCTTC. It is translated as CASRGLPENEQFF.